This TCR beta chain was retrieved from a study of cytomegalovirus exposure and HLA in healthy donors. Study information: Earlier results showed 117 million unique TCR beta sequences derived from approximately 180 million T cells.

Germline-derived CDR1 and CDR2 are MNHEY and SMNVEV (reference sequence). This CDR3 has 15 amino acids. V was trimmed by 8 bases and J by 1 base, leaving 12 bases between them. Overall study findings and caveats: Sequencing artifact likely explains a cluster of highly shared sequence variants.

Notes on this clone: The antigen is not known.

PCR was performed using 60 Vbeta and 13 Jbeta primers. Repertoires were generated with immunoSEQ multiplex PCR, while TCRdb's copy carries only in-frame clones and drops some. This table has about 150,000 clones, more than 60% appearing once. This TCR was sampled from a woman aged 60-75 years in good health and CMV-seronegative. Sequences were obtained from PBMCs. The V and J genes are TRBV27 and TRBJ2-6, with D possibly being TRBD1 (6 bases). The CDR3 DNA is TGTGCCAGCGGACCAGGGGTTTCTGGGGCCAACGTCCTGACTTTC. Translation gives CASGPGVSGANVLTF.